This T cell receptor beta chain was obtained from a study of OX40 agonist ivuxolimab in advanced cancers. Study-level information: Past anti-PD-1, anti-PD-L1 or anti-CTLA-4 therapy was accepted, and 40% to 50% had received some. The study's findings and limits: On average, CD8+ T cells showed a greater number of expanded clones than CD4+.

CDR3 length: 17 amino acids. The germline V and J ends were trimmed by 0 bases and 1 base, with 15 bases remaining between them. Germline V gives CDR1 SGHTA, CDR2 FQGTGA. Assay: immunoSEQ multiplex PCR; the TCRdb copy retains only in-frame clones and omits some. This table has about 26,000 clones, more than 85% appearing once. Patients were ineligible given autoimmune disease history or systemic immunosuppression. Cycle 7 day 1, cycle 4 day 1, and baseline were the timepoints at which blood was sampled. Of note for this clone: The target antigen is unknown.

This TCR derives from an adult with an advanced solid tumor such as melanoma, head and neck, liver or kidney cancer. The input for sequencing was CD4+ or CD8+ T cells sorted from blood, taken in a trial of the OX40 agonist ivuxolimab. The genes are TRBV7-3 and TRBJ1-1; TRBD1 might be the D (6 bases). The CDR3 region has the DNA TGTGCCAGCAGCTTAACCCCAGGGGCCTATCCGAACACTGAAGCTTTCTTT. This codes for CASSLTPGAYPNTEAFF.